A single sample gave rise to the 9 T cell receptor beta chains below, sequenced in a study of T cells in Graves' hyperthyroidism and ophthalmopathy. Amplification of TCR beta CDR3 regions used RNA as the template. First-round RT-PCR of the TCR CDR3 relied on the HTBI primer set. MiXCR, run by TCRdb on the multiplex PCR reads, gives a single entry per CDR3 protein. The data hold under 400,000 distinct CDR3 sequences, with roughly an eighth observed a single time. Sample: blood. The receptors derive from a young woman with Graves' hyperthyroidism.

At least ten counts were recorded for this clonotype. J is TRBJ2-2 and V is TRBV2; 10 positions agree with TRBD2. CDR3 length: 16 amino acids. V shed 3 bases, J shed 7 bases, and the junction held 8 bases outside the gene matches. Germline CDR1 reads SNHLY; CDR2 reads FYNNEI. CDR3 amino acids: CASSDGAGGPSGELFF. The CDR3 bases are TGTGCCAGCAGTGATGGAGCGGGGGGGCCGAGCGGGGAGCTGTTTTTT.

This clonotype was picked up a small number of times. J is TRBJ2-1 and V is TRBV19, with 9 bases that match TRBD2. The CDR3 consists of 19 residues. After removal of 8 bases from V and 5 bases from J, the junction contained 22 bases not matched to a gene. Germline V CDR1 and CDR2: LNHDA, SQIVND (reference sequence). The CDR3 is CASSLFRGRAGGYNNEQFF. CDR3 DNA sequence: TGTGCCAGTTCTCTGTTCCGCGGGAGGGCTGGAGGGTACAACAATGAGCAGTTCTTC.

Only a few counts were recorded for this clonotype. The chain combines TRBV7-9 with TRBJ1-2, with D unresolved. Germline V CDR1 and CDR2: SEHNR, FQNEAQ (reference sequence). CDR3 length: 15 residues. Trimming removed 1 base at V and 0 bases at J, with 9 bases between. The DNA of the CDR3 is TGTGCCAGCAGCTTAGGGGCCGGTACTAACTATGGCTACACCTTC. Translated: CASSLGAGTNYGYTF. The entire variable domain, with the rest obtained from reference TRBV7-9 and TRBJ1-2, is as follows: DTGVSQNPRHKITKRGQNVTFRCDPISEHNRLYWYRQTLGQGPEFLTYFQNEAQLEKSRLLSDRFSAERPKGSFSTLEIQRTEQGDSAMYLCASSLGAGTNYGYTFGSGTRLTVV.

This clonotype was counted only a few times. The V gene is TRBV4-1, the J gene TRBJ2-3; 11 bases fit TRBD2. This CDR3 has 16 residues. Looked up from germline, CDR1 is MGHRA and CDR2 is YSYEKL. V shed 8 bases and J 5 bases; nucleotides not matched to a gene: 12. CDR3 sequence reads: CASWSIAGGSEDTQYF. CDR3 coding DNA: TGCGCCAGCTGGAGTATAGCGGGGGGGTCCGAAGATACGCAGTATTTT.

With regard to this clonotype: Given a much more abundant clone one base away, this may be a read error. The chain joins TRBV28 to TRBJ2-7; the match to TRBD2 covers 10 bases. The V segment lost 5 bases and the J segment 6 bases; nucleotides outside the gene matches: 7. Germline V lookup: CDR1 MDHEN, CDR2 SYDVKM. The CDR3 runs to 14 residues. CDR3 loop: CASSRTSGRAEQYF. In DNA form, the CDR3 reads TGTGCCAGCAGTCGGACGAGCGGGAGGGCCGAGCAGTACTTC.

As concerns this clonotype: Since a much larger clone is just one base distant, this may be a read error. The V gene is TRBV5-5, the J gene TRBJ1-5, with D unclear. V dropped 7 bases and J dropped 4 bases, with 12 bases sitting between them. Looked up from germline, CDR1 is SGHKS and CDR2 is YYEKEE (reference sequence). The CDR3 covers 13 residues. The CDR3 DNA reads TGTGCCAGCGGCCAAGAAACAAATCAGCCCCAGCATTTT. This encodes CASGQETNQPQHF.

This chain connects TRBV11-2 to TRBJ1-2; no clear D gene. The CDR3 runs 12 residues. Germline loops: CDR1 SGHAT, CDR2 FQNNGV. V gave up 6 bases and J gave up 5 bases, with 10 bases separating them. The CDR3 nucleotides read TGTGCCAGCAGGGACGGAGAGTATGGCTACACCTTC. Protein product: CASRDGEYGYTF.

The table lists this clonotype with many counts. The chain links TRBV20-1 to TRBJ2-3; D is perhaps TRBD2 (6 bases). This CDR3 has 14 residues. Deletions cut 2 bases from V and 1 base from J, with 10 bases between. Germline CDR1 and CDR2: DFQATT and SNEGSKA (reference sequence). Here the CDR3 reads CSARISGGTDTQYF. The CDR3 DNA sequence: TGCAGTGCTAGAATTAGCGGAGGCACAGATACGCAGTATTTT.

In its sample, this clonotype was seen many times. The chain links TRBV6-2 or TRBV6-3 to TRBJ1-3; D is ambiguous. The germline V gene has CDR1 MNHEY and CDR2 SVGEGT. Trimming took 0 bases from V and 4 from J, leaving 7 bases between them. The length of the CDR3 is 14 residues. The CDR3 bases are TGTGCCAGCAGTTACTCGACTTGGGGAAACACCATATATTTT. Its translation is CASSYSTWGNTIYF.